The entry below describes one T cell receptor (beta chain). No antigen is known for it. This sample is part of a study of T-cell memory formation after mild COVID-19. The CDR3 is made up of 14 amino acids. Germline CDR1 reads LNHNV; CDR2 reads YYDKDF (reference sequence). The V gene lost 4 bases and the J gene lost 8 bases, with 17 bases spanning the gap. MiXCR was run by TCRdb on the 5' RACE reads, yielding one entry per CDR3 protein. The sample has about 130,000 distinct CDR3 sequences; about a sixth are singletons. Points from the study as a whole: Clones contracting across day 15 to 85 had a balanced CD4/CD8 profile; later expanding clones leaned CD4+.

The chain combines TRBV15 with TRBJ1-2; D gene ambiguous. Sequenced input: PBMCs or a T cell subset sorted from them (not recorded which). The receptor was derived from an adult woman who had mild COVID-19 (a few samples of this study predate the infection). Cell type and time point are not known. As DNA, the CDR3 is TGTGCCACCAGCAAGGACTTAGAGAAGGGCGGCTACACCTTC. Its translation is CATSKDLEKGGYTF.